This T cell receptor beta chain stems from a study of T cell responses to AZD1222 COVID-19 vaccine. Study outcomes and limitations: Repertoire sampling occurred only after the peak T cell response. Spike-spanning, vaccine-associated CD4 TCRs were dominant at 160-218 and 743-854. Two AZD1222 administrations were followed by greater Spike-specific TCR breadth and depth.

Using immunoSEQ multiplex PCR, the repertoire was profiled, and TCRdb retains in-frame clones only, with some absent. This sample has 190,000 or so clones, with roughly 92% found just once. Points on this clone: Its antigen is not identified.

The J segment lost 0 bases and the V segment lost 6 bases, leaving 4 bases of the junction unmatched. This CDR3 spans 15 amino acids. Germline values: CDR1 SNHLY, CDR2 FYNNEI. J is TRBJ2-5 and V is TRBV2; TRBD2 matches 10 bases. The input for sequencing was peripheral blood, taken 28 days after the second AZD1222 dose. The origin of this receptor is an adult who received the AZD1222 COVID-19 vaccine. The CDR3 region has the DNA TGTGCCAGCAGACTGCTAGCGGGGGACCAAGAGACCCAGTACTTC. Amino acids: CASRLLAGDQETQYF.